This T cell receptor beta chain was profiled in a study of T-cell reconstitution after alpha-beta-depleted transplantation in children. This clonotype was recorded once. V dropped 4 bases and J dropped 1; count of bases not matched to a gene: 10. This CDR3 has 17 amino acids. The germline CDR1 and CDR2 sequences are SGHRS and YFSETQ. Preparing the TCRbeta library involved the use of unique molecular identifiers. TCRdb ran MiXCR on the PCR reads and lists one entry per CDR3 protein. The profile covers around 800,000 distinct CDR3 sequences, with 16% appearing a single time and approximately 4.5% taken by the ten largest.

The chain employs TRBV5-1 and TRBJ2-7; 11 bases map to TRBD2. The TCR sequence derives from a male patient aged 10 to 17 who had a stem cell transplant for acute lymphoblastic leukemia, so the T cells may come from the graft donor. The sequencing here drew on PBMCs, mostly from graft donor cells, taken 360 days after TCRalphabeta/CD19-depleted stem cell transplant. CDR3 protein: CASSPRGTSGWSYEQYF. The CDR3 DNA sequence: TGCGCCAGCAGCCCGAGGGGGACTAGCGGATGGTCCTACGAGCAGTACTTC.